This TCR beta chain stems from a study of cytomegalovirus exposure and HLA in healthy donors. Study summary: A data release that came early held 75 million to 85 million unique TCRs from HLA-typed donors. Study-wide results and limits: Later analysis identified a missense DCLRE1C variant that was linked to TCR beta V- and J-gene trimming. A later analysis reported that several of the most significant clusters appeared to be linked to common viral pathogens, among them Epstein-Barr virus.

Regarding donors, all were healthy bone marrow donors. This clone has only one observation. Its antigen is unknown. The PCR contained 60 Vbeta and 13 Jbeta primers. TCRdb's copy holds only in-frame clones and misses some; the assay was immunoSEQ multiplex PCR. Counted here are some 120,000 clones, about 74% occurring once; the ten biggest clones make up under 6.5%. The CDR3 is 13 amino acids. CDR1 is SGHAT, CDR2 FQNNGV, per germline. Trimming removed 3 bases from V and 4 bases from J; junction bases left unmatched: 2. The clonotype originates from a woman between 50 and 59 years old in good health and CMV-seropositive. The chain couples TRBV11-2 to TRBJ2-7; 8 bases are shared with TRBD1. The sample was PBMCs. The DNA of the CDR3 is TGTGCCAGCAGCTTCACAGGGGGGTACGAGCAGTACTTC. This encodes CASSFTGGYEQYF.